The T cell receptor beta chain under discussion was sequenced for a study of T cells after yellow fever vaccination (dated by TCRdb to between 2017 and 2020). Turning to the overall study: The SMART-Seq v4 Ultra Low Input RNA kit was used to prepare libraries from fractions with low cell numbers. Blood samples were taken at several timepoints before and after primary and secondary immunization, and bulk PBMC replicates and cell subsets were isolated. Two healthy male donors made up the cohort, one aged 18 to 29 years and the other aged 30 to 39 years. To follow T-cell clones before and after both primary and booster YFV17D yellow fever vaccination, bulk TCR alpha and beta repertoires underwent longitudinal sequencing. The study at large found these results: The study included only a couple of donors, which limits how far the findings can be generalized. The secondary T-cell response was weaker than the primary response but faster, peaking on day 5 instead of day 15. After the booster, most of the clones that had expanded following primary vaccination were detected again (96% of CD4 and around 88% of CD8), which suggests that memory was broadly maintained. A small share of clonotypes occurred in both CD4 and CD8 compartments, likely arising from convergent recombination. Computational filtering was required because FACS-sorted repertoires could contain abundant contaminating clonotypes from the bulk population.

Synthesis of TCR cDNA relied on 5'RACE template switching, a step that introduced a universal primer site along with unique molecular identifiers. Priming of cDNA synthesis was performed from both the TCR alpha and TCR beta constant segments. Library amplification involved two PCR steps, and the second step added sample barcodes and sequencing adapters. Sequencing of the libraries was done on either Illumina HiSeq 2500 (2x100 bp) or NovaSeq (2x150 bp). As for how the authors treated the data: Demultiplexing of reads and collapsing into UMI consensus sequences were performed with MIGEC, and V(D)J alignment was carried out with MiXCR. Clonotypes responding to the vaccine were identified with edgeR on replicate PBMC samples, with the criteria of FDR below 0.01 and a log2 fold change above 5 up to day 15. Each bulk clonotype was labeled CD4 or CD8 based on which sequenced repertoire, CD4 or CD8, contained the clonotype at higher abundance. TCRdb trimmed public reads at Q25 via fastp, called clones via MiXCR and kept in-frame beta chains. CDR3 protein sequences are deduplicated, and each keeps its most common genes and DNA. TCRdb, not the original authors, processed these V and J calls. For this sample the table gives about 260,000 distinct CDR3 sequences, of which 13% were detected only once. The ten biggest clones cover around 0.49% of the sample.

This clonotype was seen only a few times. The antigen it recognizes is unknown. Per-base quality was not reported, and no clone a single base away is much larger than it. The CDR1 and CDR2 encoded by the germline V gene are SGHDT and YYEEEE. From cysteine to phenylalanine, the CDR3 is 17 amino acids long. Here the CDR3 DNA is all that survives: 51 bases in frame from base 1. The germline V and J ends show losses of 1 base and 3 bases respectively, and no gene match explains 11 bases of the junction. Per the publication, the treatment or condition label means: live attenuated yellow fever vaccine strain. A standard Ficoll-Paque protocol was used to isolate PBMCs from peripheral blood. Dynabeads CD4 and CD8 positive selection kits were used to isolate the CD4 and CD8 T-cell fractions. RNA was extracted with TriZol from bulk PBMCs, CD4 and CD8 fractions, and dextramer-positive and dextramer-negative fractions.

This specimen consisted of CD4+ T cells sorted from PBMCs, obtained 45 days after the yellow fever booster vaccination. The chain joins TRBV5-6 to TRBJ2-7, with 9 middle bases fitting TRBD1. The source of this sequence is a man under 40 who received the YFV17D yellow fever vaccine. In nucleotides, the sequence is TGTGCCAGCAGCTTGTTATCGGCTCGGACAGGGGTCTACGAGCAGTACTTC. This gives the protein CASSLLSARTGVYEQYF. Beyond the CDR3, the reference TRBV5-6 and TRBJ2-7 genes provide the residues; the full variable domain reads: DAGVTQSPTHLIKTRGQQVTLRCSPKSGHDTVSWYQQALGQGPQFIFQYYEEEERQRGNFPDRFSGHQFPNYSSELNVNALLLGDSALYLCASSLLSARTGVYEQYFGPGTRLTVT.